This T cell receptor (beta chain) was retrieved from a study of blood T cell repertoires in COVID-19. Study at large: The samples span acute and convalescent COVID-19 from the United States, Italy and Spain. The analysed material was cDNA or gDNA that came from T cells, B-cell-depleted T cells, or PBMCs.

As handled by the study authors: Amplification of reference gene primers was used by the study to estimate nucleated cell counts. The method was immunoSEQ multiplex PCR; TCRdb's version includes in-frame clones alone and lacks a portion of them. The V and J calls and clone size are taken from that table; D and trimming were inferred from the DNA. The profile covers 280,000 or so clones, with about 80% appearing a single time and 8% to 9.5% taken by the ten largest. V was trimmed by 7 bases and J by 1 base, leaving 16 bases between them. CDR3 length: 16 amino acids. Germline V gives CDR1 LNHDA, CDR2 SQIVND (reference sequence).

This receptor was taken from a woman in her 50s who had recovered from COVID-19. The chain joins TRBV19 to TRBJ2-2; maybe TRBD2 (6 bases). The specimen was peripheral blood. The CDR3 region is CASNPQERVNTGELFF. The DNA of the CDR3 is TGTGCCAGTAACCCTCAGGAGCGGGTGAACACCGGGGAGCTGTTTTTT.